Sequencing of this TCR beta chain was carried out in a study of shared clonotypes between healthy human individuals. TCRdb's copy holds only in-frame clones and misses some; the assay was immunoSEQ multiplex PCR. Here the sample spans around 1 million clones, less than 85% being singletons. The length of the CDR3 is 16 residues. The ends lost 4 bases at V and 1 base at J; junction bases unmatched: 7. Germline loops: CDR1 MDHEN, CDR2 SYDVKM. This clone was counted between two and nine times. Its matching antigen is unknown. Broader study findings: For naive CD4 cells, roughly 4.6% of clonotypes were shared across four donors. Apart from blood, nothing was sampled; tissue repertoires likely differ.

The sequence was obtained from a man between 18 and 35 years old in good health. The source material was memory CD4+ T cells sorted from blood. Sample subset: CD45RA-negative fraction. V gene TRBV28 combines with J gene TRBJ2-3; 8 nucleotides agree with TRBD2. The CDR3 DNA reads TGTGCCAGCAGTTCGGCCGGGGGGGTGGGCACAGATACGCAGTATTTT. This gives the protein CASSSAGGVGTDTQYF.